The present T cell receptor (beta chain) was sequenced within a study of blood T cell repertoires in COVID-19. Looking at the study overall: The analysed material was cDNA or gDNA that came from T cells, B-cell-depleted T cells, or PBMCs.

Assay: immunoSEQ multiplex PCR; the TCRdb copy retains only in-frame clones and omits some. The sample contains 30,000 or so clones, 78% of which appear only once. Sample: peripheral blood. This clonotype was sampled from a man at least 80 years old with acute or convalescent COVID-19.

The CDR3 spells CATSPQRSEAFF. The CDR3 bases are TGTGCCACCTCCCCCCAGCGATCGGAAGCTTTCTTT. The V gene is TRBV6-5, the J gene TRBJ1-1; D gene unclear. This CDR3 spans 12 amino acids. Germline V lookup: CDR1 MNHEY, CDR2 SVGAGI. V shed 10 bases and J shed 8 bases, with 17 bases lying between them.